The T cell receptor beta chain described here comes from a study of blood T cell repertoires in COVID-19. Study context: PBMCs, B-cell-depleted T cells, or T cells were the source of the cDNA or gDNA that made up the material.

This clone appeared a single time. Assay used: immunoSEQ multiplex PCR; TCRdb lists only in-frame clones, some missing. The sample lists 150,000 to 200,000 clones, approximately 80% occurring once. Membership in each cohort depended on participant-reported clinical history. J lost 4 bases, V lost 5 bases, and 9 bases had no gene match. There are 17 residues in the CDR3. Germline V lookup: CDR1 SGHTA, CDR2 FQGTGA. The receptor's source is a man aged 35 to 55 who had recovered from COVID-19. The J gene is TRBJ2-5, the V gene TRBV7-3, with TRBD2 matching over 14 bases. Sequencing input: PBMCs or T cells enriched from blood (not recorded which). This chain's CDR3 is CASSRTSGGLKRETQYF. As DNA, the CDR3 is TGTGCCAGCAGCCGGACTAGCGGGGGGCTCAAGAGAGAGACCCAGTACTTC. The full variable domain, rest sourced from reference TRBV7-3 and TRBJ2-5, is GAGVSQTPSNKVTEKGKYVELRCDPISGHTALYWYRQSLGQGPEFLIYFQGTGAADDSGLPNDRFFAVRPEGSVSTLKIQRTERGDSAVYLCASSRTSGGLKRETQYFGPGTRLLVL.